The rows below give T cell receptor beta chains drawn from one sample of a study of cytomegalovirus exposure and HLA in healthy donors. Only in-frame clones appear in the TCRdb table, and some are missing; sequencing was by immunoSEQ multiplex PCR. The top ten clones hold 3.7% of a sample with 100,000 to 150,000 clones, 77% of them seen once. Material for sequencing was PBMCs. These receptors originate from a human donor in good health. CDR3s include the opening cysteine and the closing phenylalanine or tryptophan. D genes are given only for firm matches. Only some rows state a clone size, as once, few, many or a class for expanded clones.

-,-,TRBV2,TRBJ1-2,TGTGCCAGCAGTGAAGTACAGGGATATGGCTACACCTTC,CASSEVQGYGYTF
TRBD2,-,TRBV5-1,TRBJ2-5,TGCGCCAGCACTCTACTAGCGGGAGGCCAAGAGACCCAGTACTTC,CASTLLAGGQETQYF
TRBD2,-,TRBV19,TRBJ2-7,TGTGCCAGTAGTCCTGGGTCAGGGACCCGGGGGGTCGAGCAGTACTTC,CASSPGSGTRGVEQYF
TRBD1,-,TRBV2,TRBJ1-1,TGTGCCAGCAGTGTAGGACAGGGATATCTCACTGAAGCTTTCTTT,CASSVGQGYLTEAFF
TRBD2,few,TRBV27,TRBJ2-3,TGTGCCAGCAGTTTAGGCGCCGTGACTAGCGCGGATTGGCAGTATTTT,CASSLGAVTSADWQYF
-,-,TRBV20-1,TRBJ1-2,TGCAACGCCCAGGATCATTATGGCTACACCTTC,CNAQDHYGYTF
TRBD1,-,TRBV18,TRBJ1-1,TGTGCCAGCTCACCGATCAGGGGGCCGGACACTGAAGCTTTCTTT,CASSPIRGPDTEAFF
TRBD1,-,TRBV2,TRBJ2-5,TGTGCCAGCAGTGACCCGGGACAGCTCCAAGAGACCCAGTACTTC,CASSDPGQLQETQYF
-,-,TRBV19,TRBJ1-2,TGTGCCAGTAGTATGGGGACACTTGGAAACTATGGCTACACCTTC,CASSMGTLGNYGYTF
TRBD1,-,TRBV4-1,TRBJ2-1,TGCGCCAGCAGCCAAACCGGGACAGGGGGTGCCTACAATGAGCAGTTCTTC,CASSQTGTGGAYNEQFF
-,-,TRBV5-6,TRBJ2-3,TGTGCCAGCAGCCCCGGCGGACAGCCCACAGATACGCAGTATTTT,CASSPGGQPTDTQYF
TRBD2,-,TRBV9,TRBJ2-1,TGTGCCAGCAGCGCGGGACTAGCGGGAGTATATGAGCAGTTCTTC,CASSAGLAGVYEQFF
-,once,TRBV19,TRBJ2-4,TGTGCCAGTAGAGACGGAGGGGACAAAAACATTCAGTACTTC,CASRDGGDKNIQYF
TRBD1,-,TRBV6-5,TRBJ1-2,TGTGCCAGCAGGACAGGGGGCTTGGGCTACACCTTC,CASRTGGLGYTF
TRBD1,-,TRBV12-5,TRBJ1-2,TGTGCTAGTGGTTTGTCGGCCGGACAGGGGGGCGTCATAGACTATGGCTACACCTTC,CASGLSAGQGGVIDYGYTF
-,once,TRBV5-1,TRBJ2-5,TGCGCCAGCAGCCGCGGCACTAGCCAAGAGACCCAGTACTTC,CASSRGTSQETQYF
-,-,TRBV27,TRBJ2-2,TGTGCCAGCAGTTTACCGAGCACCGGGGAGCTGTTTTTT,CASSLPSTGELFF
-,-,TRBV9,TRBJ2-1,TGTGCCAGCAGCGTAGGGGGAGTTAAGGACAATGAGCAGTTCTTC,CASSVGGVKDNEQFF
-,-,TRBV9,TRBJ2-7,TGTGCCAGCAGCGCCAGACAGGACCCTTCCTACGAGCAGTACTTC,CASSARQDPSYEQYF
-,-,TRBV2,TRBJ1-6,TGTGCCAGCAGTAGTAGGGAGTCAATTTCACCCCTCCACTTT,CASSSRESISPLHF
TRBD1,-,TRBV18,TRBJ1-1,TGTGCCAGCTCACCAGGGACAGGGGTGAGTGAAGCTTTCTTT,CASSPGTGVSEAFF
-,few,TRBV6-5,TRBJ2-3,TGTGCCAGCAGTTACCGAACGGGGACTCACACAGATACGCAGTATTTT,CASSYRTGTHTDTQYF
-,-,TRBV19,TRBJ1-1,TGTGCCAGTAGTCCCCAAACAGGGATCGGGGAAGCTTTCTTT,CASSPQTGIGEAFF
-,-,TRBV11-3,TRBJ1-1,TGTGCCAGCAGCCGGGGGACGGGGATGAACACTGAAGCTTTCTTT,CASSRGTGMNTEAFF
TRBD1,-,TRBV5-1,TRBJ2-7,TGCGCCAGCAATAACGACAGGGGATACGAGCAGTACTTC,CASNNDRGYEQYF
-,-,TRBV9,TRBJ1-2,TGTGCCAGCAGCGTCAACAGGGCCCCGGGAGGCTACACCTTC,CASSVNRAPGGYTF
-,-,TRBV6-5,TRBJ2-7,TGTGCCAGCAGTCCCACCGATGGAGGATTCGACGAGCAGTACTTC,CASSPTDGGFDEQYF
TRBD1,-,TRBV2,TRBJ2-5,TGTGCCAGCAGAAAGGGACAGCGAGAAGAGACCCAGTACTTC,CASRKGQREETQYF
TRBD1,-,TRBV30,TRBJ2-3,TGTGCCTCGAGGGACAGGGGGTACGATACGCAGTATTTT,CASRDRGYDTQYF
-,-,TRBV6-1,TRBJ2-3,TGTGCCAGCAGTGAACCCGACTCATTCGATACGCAGTATTTT,CASSEPDSFDTQYF
-,-,TRBV16,TRBJ1-5,TGTGCCAGCAGCCAACAGCCTAGAAGTGACCGTCAGCCCCAGCATTTT,CASSQQPRSDRQPQHF
TRBD2,-,TRBV13,TRBJ2-2,TGTGCCAGCAGCTTAGTGCGGACTAGTTGGGGCAAAACTAACACCGGGGAGCTGTTTTTT,CASSLVRTSWGKTNTGELFF
-,-,TRBV18,TRBJ1-3,TGTGCCAGCTCAAGACAGAGCTCTGGAAACACCATATATTTT,CASSRQSSGNTIYF
-,-,TRBV12-1,TRBJ2-7,TGTGCCAGCAGCTTTGCAAACAGCCACGAGCAGTACTTC,CASSFANSHEQYF
TRBD2,-,TRBV28,TRBJ2-7,TGTGCCAGCAGGCCGTTCGGGGGGGATAATTCCTACGAGCAGTACTTC,CASRPFGGDNSYEQYF
-,-,TRBV19,TRBJ2-7,TGTGCCAGTAGCCTACGCGGGAACTCCTACGAGCAGTACTTC,CASSLRGNSYEQYF
-,-,TRBV6-5,TRBJ1-6,TGTGCCAGCAGCCTACACAGGGCTAATAATTCACCCCTCCACTTT,CASSLHRANNSPLHF
TRBD1,-,TRBV7-9,TRBJ1-3,TGTGCCAGCAGCAAACAGGGGGAGACTGGAAACACCATATATTTT,CASSKQGETGNTIYF
TRBD1,-,TRBV29-1,TRBJ1-2,TGCAGCGTTGAAAATAGGGGGACAGCCGTTTCTAACTATGGCTACACCTTC,CSVENRGTAVSNYGYTF
TRBD1,once,TRBV18,TRBJ2-2,TGTGCCAGCTCACCACAGGGGGCCTTGGACACCGGGGAGCTGTTTTTT,CASSPQGALDTGELFF
-,-,TRBV14,TRBJ2-7,TGTGCCAGCAGCCAATCGTGGGGGCGGGAGCAGTACTTC,CASSQSWGREQYF
-,-,TRBV5-1,TRBJ2-1,TGCGCCAGCAGCTTGGCGCTCGGGGTAGTCTCCTACAATGAGCAGTTCTTC,CASSLALGVVSYNEQFF
TRBD2,-,TRBV14,TRBJ2-2,TGTGCCAGCAGCCAAGATAGGGCACTAGCGGGATACACCGGGGAGCTGTTTTTT,CASSQDRALAGYTGELFF
TRBD2,-,TRBV5-6,TRBJ2-4,TGTGCCAGCAGCTTAGGTGGAGCGGGAGAAGCCGTTCAGTACTTC,CASSLGGAGEAVQYF
-,-,TRBV5-1,TRBJ2-3,TGCGCCAGCAGCTTGGTAGGTAGCGACGTTACAGATACGCAGTATTTT,CASSLVGSDVTDTQYF
TRBD2,-,TRBV5-1,TRBJ2-1,TGCGCCAGCAGTCAGCCGGGGGGTATTAGCGAGGGTGAGCAGTTCTTC,CASSQPGGISEGEQFF
-,-,TRBV6-5,TRBJ1-5,TGTGCCAGCAGTTACTCGCCAGGGAGCAATCAGCCCCAGCATTTT,CASSYSPGSNQPQHF
-,-,TRBV6-1,TRBJ1-5,TGTGCCAGCAGTTCTCAGGACAGAAGCAATCAGCCCCAGCATTTT,CASSSQDRSNQPQHF
TRBD1,-,TRBV11-2,TRBJ1-2,TGTGCCAGCAGCTTAGATTTTGACAGGGGGAAAGTTTATGGCTACACCTTC,CASSLDFDRGKVYGYTF
-,-,TRBV6-1,TRBJ2-3,TGTGCCAGCAGTGACGGGGTACTCACAGATACGCAGTATTTT,CASSDGVLTDTQYF
-,few,TRBV18,TRBJ2-5,TGTGCCAGCTCACCCAATCAGGGGAAAGAGACCCAGTACTTC,CASSPNQGKETQYF
TRBD2,once,TRBV5-1,TRBJ2-1,TGCGCCAGCAGCTGGGGGACTAGCGGGAGTGGGAGCTCCTACAATGAGCAGTTCTTC,CASSWGTSGSGSSYNEQFF
TRBD2,-,TRBV30,TRBJ2-7,TGTGCCTGGAGTGAGGGCGGGAGTCTCTACGAGCAGTACTTC,CAWSEGGSLYEQYF